A single sample is the source of the 22 T cell receptor beta chains below, sequenced in a study of identical twins (dated by TCRdb to between 2015 and 2016). Preparation of the library involved 5' RACE. Sequencing took place on an Illumina HiSeq 2000. TCRdb trimmed the raw reads at Q25, called clones with MiXCR and kept productive beta chains. Each entry merges the rows of one CDR3 protein and shows their most common DNA and genes. The sample table contains roughly 500,000 distinct CDR3 sequences; only one count was recorded for roughly a fifth of them. About 0.91% of the sample rests with the top ten. The same specimen was also included in a second study, on T cells expressing NK-cell markers.

Sequences were obtained from CD4+ T cells sorted from blood. The source of these receptors is a woman in her late teens or twenties in good health.

The chain carries TRBV20-1 and TRBJ2-7; D tentatively fits TRBD1 or TRBD2 (6 bases each). The V gene lost 0 bases and the J gene lost 4 bases, with 13 bases spanning the gap. The length of the CDR3 is 14 residues. Germline values: CDR1 DFQATT, CDR2 SNEGSKA (reference sequence). The CDR3 loop reads CSARDVQGRYEQYF. DNA for the CDR3: TGCAGTGCTAGAGATGTGCAGGGGAGGTACGAGCAGTACTTC.

The chain employs TRBV10-3 and TRBJ2-2; weak D call: TRBD1 (6 bases). V dropped 7 bases and J dropped 1 base, with 10 bases sitting between them. The CDR3 contains 14 residues. Germline CDR1 and CDR2: ENHRY and SYGVKD. The CDR3 is CAINGQQNTGELFF. The CDR3 DNA is TGTGCCATCAACGGACAGCAGAACACCGGGGAGCTGTTTTTT.

This clonotype came up a few times. This chain joins TRBV12-3 or TRBV12-4 and TRBJ1-1, with D hard to call. CDR3 size: 12 residues. Trimming left V 10 bases short and J 4 bases short, with 13 bases between. The CDR3 DNA reads TGTGCCATCCTGGGGAGGCTCACTGAAGCTTTCTTT. Translating gives CAILGRLTEAFF.

This clonotype was found a few times. This rearrangement joins TRBV12-3 or TRBV12-4 to TRBJ2-5; a weak D match, TRBD2 (6 bases). The CDR3 is 14 residues long. V was pared by 9 bases and J by 2 bases, with 16 bases between. This chain's CDR3 is CASRPSGGQETQYF. The CDR3, as DNA: TGTGCCAGTCGCCCCTCCGGGGGACAAGAGACCCAGTACTTC.

This clonotype was recorded a few times. The chain combines TRBV6-5 with TRBJ1-2; TRBD1 matches at 9 bases. The CDR3 has 16 residues. CDR1 MNHEY and CDR2 SVGAGI come from the germline V gene. V gave up 0 bases and J gave up 6 bases; unmatched junction bases: 8. The CDR3 loop is CASSYSSGTGWHGYTF. DNA of the CDR3: TGTGCCAGCAGTTACTCCTCTGGGACAGGGTGGCATGGCTACACCTTC.

This clonotype was seen only a few times. The genes are TRBV12-3 or TRBV12-4 and TRBJ1-2, with TRBD1 matching over 10 bases. V lost 6 bases, J lost 4 bases, and 8 bases stayed unmatched. The CDR3 is made up of 15 amino acids. The CDR3 DNA sequence: TGTGCCAGCAGCCTATGGGACAGGGGAAGCTATGGCTACACCTTC. Amino acids: CASSLWDRGSYGYTF.

Many counts were recorded for this clonotype. The V gene is TRBV7-2, the J gene TRBJ2-7; D is possibly TRBD1 (5 bases). The ends were cut back, 5 bases at V and 7 bases at J, with 9 bases in the middle. Germline V lookup: CDR1 SGHTA, CDR2 FQGNSA. The CDR3 extends over 11 amino acids. CDR3 coding DNA: TGTGCCAGCAGCGGGGCAACTGAGCAGTACTTC. As protein: CASSGATEQYF.

V usage is TRBV20-1 and J usage is TRBJ2-5; tentative D call: TRBD1 (6 bases). V dropped 4 bases and J dropped 7 bases, with 28 bases sitting between them. The CDR3 has 17 residues. Germline V gives CDR1 DFQATT, CDR2 SNEGSKA (reference sequence). CDR3 residues: CSATHLYDRPLKMTQYF. The CDR3 region has the DNA TGCAGTGCTACCCACCTATACGACAGGCCGCTTAAGATGACCCAGTACTTC.

This clonotype showed up many times. The rearrangement uses TRBV12-3 or TRBV12-4 and TRBJ1-2; the D is unclear. This CDR3 has 12 residues. Trimming took off 6 bases at V and 1 base at J, with 6 bases between the two ends. The CDR3 coding sequence is TGTGCCAGCAGCCGAAATAACTATGGCTACACCTTC. Amino acid sequence: CASSRNNYGYTF.

The chain joins TRBV10-3 to TRBJ2-2, with 9 bases fitting TRBD2. The V and J ends lost 6 bases and 5 bases, in that order; junction bases with no gene match: 7. Germline loops: CDR1 ENHRY, CDR2 SYGVKD. The CDR3 consists of 15 residues. The CDR3 region has the DNA TGTGCCATCAGGGAGAACCTAGCGGGGACCGGGGAGCTGTTTTTT. Encoded protein: CAIRENLAGTGELFF.

This clonotype was seen a few times. The rearrangement links TRBV9 to TRBJ2-3, with unresolved D. Trimming shortened V by 4 bases and J by 2 bases, and 11 bases separated the two germline ends. The CDR3 consists of 14 residues. Germline V CDR1 and CDR2: SGDLS, YYNGEE. The CDR3: CASSKQLLTDTQYF. In nucleotides, the CDR3 is TGTGCCAGCAGCAAACAGTTACTCACAGATACGCAGTATTTT.

CDR3 DNA sequence: TGTGCCAGCAGTATAGCAGGGGATGGGGCCAACGTCCTGACTTTC. Protein: CASSIAGDGANVLTF. The chain carries TRBV6-2 or TRBV6-3 and TRBJ2-6; the D gene is possibly TRBD1 (6 bases). The V end lost 5 bases, the J end lost 3 bases, and 11 bases lay between the germline ends. The CDR3 length is 15 residues. Per germline, CDR1 MNHEY and CDR2 SVGEGT.

The chain recombines TRBV7-2 with TRBJ2-5; tentative D call: TRBD2 (6 bases). Germline CDR1 and CDR2: SGHTA and FQGNSA. The V and J ends lost 6 bases and 4 bases respectively, with 12 bases between them. CDR3 length: 13 amino acids. CDR3 nucleotides: TGTGCCAGCAGTCCGGGACTCCGAGAGACCCAGTACTTC. Its protein is CASSPGLRETQYF.

This clonotype has only a few counts. This may be a read error, as it is one base from a much larger clone. The chain recombines TRBV7-9 with TRBJ1-5, with D possibly matching TRBD1 (6 bases). V shed 5 bases and J shed 4 bases, with 9 bases lying between them. The CDR3 consists of 13 residues. Germline V gene sequence: CDR1 SEHNR, CDR2 FQNEAQ (reference sequence). The CDR3 sequence: CASSHTGNQPQHF. CDR3 nucleotide sequence: TGTGCCAGCAGCCACACAGGGAATCAGCCCCAGCATTTT.

The rearrangement links TRBV10-1 to TRBJ1-2; the D is unclear. This CDR3 comprises 13 residues. Germline loops: CDR1 WNHNN, CDR2 SYGVQD (reference sequence). V gave up 3 bases and J gave up 2 bases, with 7 bases separating them. The DNA for the CDR3 is TGCGCCAGCAGTGATACAATGAACTATGGCTACACCTTC. The encoded protein is CASSDTMNYGYTF.

This clonotype was detected a few times. The V gene is TRBV9, the J gene TRBJ1-1; D not certain. In germline, CDR1 is SGDLS, CDR2 YYNGEE. The CDR3 covers 14 residues. The V end lost 0 bases, the J end lost 3 bases, and 9 bases lay between the germline ends. The CDR3 DNA sequence: TGTGCCAGCAGCGTAGCTGGTGGCGACACTGAAGCTTTCTTT. Amino acids: CASSVAGGDTEAFF.

This clonotype was picked up a small number of times. The chain combines TRBV2 with TRBJ2-1; 13 nucleotides line up with TRBD2. CDR3 length: 16 amino acids. V dropped 5 bases and J dropped 3; count of bases not matched to a gene: 4. Germline assignment: CDR1 SNHLY and CDR2 FYNNEI. CDR3 sequence (DNA): TGTGCCAGCAGTAGGACTAGCGGGAGTTTCTACAATGAGCAGTTCTTC. Protein product: CASSRTSGSFYNEQFF.

This chain connects TRBV5-1 to TRBJ2-5, with TRBD1 matching 7 bases. This CDR3 contains 16 residues. After removal of 3 bases from V and 1 base from J, the junction contained 9 bases not matched to a gene. In germline, CDR1 is SGHRS, CDR2 YFSETQ. This chain's CDR3 is CASSYIQGTGQETQYF. The DNA of the CDR3 is TGCGCCAGCAGCTATATACAGGGGACGGGCCAAGAGACCCAGTACTTC.

The chain uses TRBV6-1 and TRBJ2-2; the D gene is possibly TRBD2 (5 bases). The V end lost 0 bases, the J end lost 5 bases, and 10 bases lay between the germline ends. This CDR3 has 15 residues. The germline CDR1 and CDR2 sequences are MNHNS and SASEGT. The CDR3 nucleotides read TGTGCCAGCAGTGAAGCCGTTAGCGTTACCGGGGAGCTGTTTTTT. Translation: CASSEAVSVTGELFF.

This chain links TRBV10-3 with TRBJ2-2, with 12 bases fitting TRBD2. The CDR3 is 14 residues long. V was pared by 11 bases and J by 6 bases, with 7 bases of the junction left unmatched. From germline, CDR1 is ENHRY and CDR2 SYGVKD. The CDR3 region is CAVLLAGGAGELFF. DNA of the CDR3: TGTGCCGTTCTACTAGCGGGAGGTGCCGGGGAGCTGTTTTTT.

The chain uses TRBV20-1 and TRBJ2-1; 10 bases line up with TRBD2. The V gene's germline CDR1 is DFQATT and CDR2 SNEGSKA (reference sequence). The CDR3 spans 15 residues. V was clipped by 0 bases and J by 8 bases; unmatched bases: 7. CDR3 sequence: CSARDDGLAGDEQFF. DNA for the CDR3: TGCAGTGCTAGAGATGACGGGCTAGCGGGAGATGAGCAGTTCTTC.

This clonotype occurred a few times. V is TRBV5-5 and J is TRBJ1-1; no clear D gene. This CDR3 contains 14 residues. The V and J ends lost 5 bases and 1 base respectively, with 12 bases between them. The germline gives CDR1 SGHKS, CDR2 YYEKEE (reference sequence). The CDR3 DNA is TGTGCCAGCAGGAAATACTTGGAGAACACTGAAGCTTTCTTT. Its translation: CASRKYLENTEAFF. The full variable domain, in which reference TRBV5-5 and TRBJ1-1 provide the parts outside the CDR3, is DAGVTQSPTHLIKTRGQQVTLRCSPISGHKSVSWYQQVLGQGPQFIFQYYEKEERGRGNFPDRFSARQFPNYSSELNVNALLLGDSALYLCASRKYLENTEAFFGQGTRLTVV.